The 29 T cell receptor beta chains below all came from one sample that was sequenced in a study of CD8+ T cells in alopecia areata. cDNA serving as the sequencing template came from extracted, reverse transcribed RNA. The repertoire was sequenced with immunoSEQ multiplex PCR; TCRdb's copy has only in-frame clones and lacks some. The sample has approximately 160,000 clones, less than 70% seen once. Sample treatment: oral pan-JAK inhibitor, 5-10 mg twice daily. Sequenced material: CD4+ T cells sorted from blood, taken at week 24, from a patient treated with tofacitinib. Every receptor here comes from a human donor with alopecia areata.

The chain combines TRBV9 with TRBJ2-5; TRBD1 matches at 9 bases. The J segment lost 1 base and the V segment lost 5 bases, leaving 6 bases of the junction unmatched. The CDR3 has 15 amino acids. CDR1 is SGDLS and CDR2 is YYNGEE in the germline V gene. The CDR3 DNA reads TGTGCCAGCAGTGGAGGGACAGGGTCCCAAGAGACCCAGTACTTC. Translating gives CASSGGTGSQETQYF.

For the CDR3, the DNA is TGTGCCAGCAGCGTAGGACATTCGAGCTCCTACGAGCAGTACTTC. Amino acids: CASSVGHSSSYEQYF. The genes are TRBV9 and TRBJ2-7, with D unresolved. From germline, CDR1 is SGDLS and CDR2 YYNGEE. The ends were cut back, 0 bases at V and 0 bases at J, with 10 bases in the middle. This CDR3 has 15 residues.

This clone was detected only once. The V gene is TRBV30, the J gene TRBJ2-7; 7 bases are shared with TRBD2. V was clipped by 3 bases and J by 2 bases; unmatched bases: 10. CDR3 length: 15 amino acids. CDR1 and CDR2 (germline): GTSNPN, SVGIG (reference sequence). The CDR3 sequence: CAWSHTGTTAYEQYF. For the CDR3, the DNA is TGTGCCTGGAGCCATACCGGGACTACCGCCTACGAGCAGTACTTC.

V and J are TRBV10-3 and TRBJ2-7; weak D call: TRBD2 (5 bases). V was shortened by 4 bases and J by 3 bases, with 13 bases between the two germline ends. The germline gives CDR1 ENHRY, CDR2 SYGVKD. There are 14 residues in the CDR3. This chain's CDR3 is CAISAGGPDYEQYF. DNA of the CDR3: TGTGCCATCAGTGCGGGCGGGCCTGACTACGAGCAGTACTTC.

The CDR3 DNA sequence: TGTGCCAGCAGCCCGCGGTCGGATGAGCAGTTCTTC. It specifies CASSPRSDEQFF. The gene calls are TRBV4-2 and TRBJ2-1, with no clear D. This CDR3 has 12 residues. Germline loops: CDR1 LGHNA, CDR2 YNFKEQ. Trimming stripped 4 bases from V and 8 bases from J, with 9 bases between.

V gene TRBV9 combines with J gene TRBJ2-2, with TRBD2 as a possible D gene (6 bases). The CDR3 is 18 amino acids. The V gene lost 0 bases and the J gene lost 7 bases, with 22 bases spanning the gap. From germline, CDR1 is SGDLS and CDR2 YYNGEE. CDR3 residues: CASSVVSGAVEGSGELFF. CDR3 coding DNA: TGTGCCAGCAGCGTAGTTTCTGGGGCCGTGGAGGGTAGCGGGGAGCTGTTTTTT.

The V and J genes are TRBV5-1 and TRBJ1-1, with 7 bases lining up with TRBD1. V gave up 4 bases and J gave up 6 bases; unmatched junction bases: 12. Germline values: CDR1 SGHRS, CDR2 YFSETQ. The CDR3 length is 15 residues. The CDR3 spells CASSQIQGRLAEAFF. CDR3 DNA sequence: TGCGCCAGCAGCCAAATACAGGGGAGGTTGGCTGAAGCTTTCTTT.

The chain combines TRBV5-1 with TRBJ2-5, with D perhaps TRBD1 or TRBD2 (5 bases each). CDR3 length: 14 residues. Trimming shortened V by 0 bases and J by 0 bases, and 6 bases separated the two germline ends. Germline V gives CDR1 SGHRS, CDR2 YFSETQ. As DNA, the CDR3 is TGCGCCAGCAGCTTGGGGGGGAACCAAGAGACCCAGTACTTC. Protein: CASSLGGNQETQYF.

The rearrangement joins TRBV4-1 to TRBJ1-4, with D possibly TRBD1 on 6 matching bases. This CDR3 has 15 amino acids. Germline assignment: CDR1 MGHRA and CDR2 YSYEKL. The ends were cut back, 4 bases at V and 0 bases at J, with 9 bases in the middle. Here the CDR3 reads CASSLWTATNEKLFF. DNA for the CDR3: TGCGCCAGCAGCCTATGGACAGCAACTAATGAAAAACTGTTTTTT.

This clone appeared a few times. This chain uses TRBV6-5 with TRBJ2-1; D is uncertain. Germline V lookup: CDR1 MNHEY, CDR2 SVGAGI. V lost 1 base, J lost 9 bases, and 4 bases lay in between. The CDR3 totals 11 residues. The CDR3 loop reads CASSYYGEQFF. The CDR3 nucleotides read TGTGCCAGCAGTTACTATGGTGAGCAGTTCTTC.

V usage is TRBV5-6 and J usage is TRBJ1-3; D gene uncertain. The germline CDR1 and CDR2 sequences are SGHDT and YYEEEE. V was clipped by 4 bases and J by 2 bases, with 10 bases between them. The CDR3 has 14 amino acids. The CDR3 sequence is CASSPGSAGNTIYF. The CDR3 bases are TGTGCCAGCAGCCCTGGGTCTGCTGGAAACACCATATATTTT.

The chain uses TRBV30 and TRBJ2-1, with D perhaps given as TRBD1 or TRBD2 (5 bases each). Germline V gene data show CDR1 as GTSNPN and CDR2 as SVGIG (reference sequence). The length of the CDR3 is 12 residues. The V gene lost 4 bases and the J gene lost 9 bases, with 13 bases spanning the gap. Here the CDR3 reads CAWTTTGLEQFF. The DNA for the CDR3 is TGTGCCTGGACCACAACGGGGCTTGAGCAGTTCTTC.

In this sample, this clone turned up a few times. The chain uses TRBV2 and TRBJ2-2; no firm D call. V was clipped by 5 bases and J by 5 bases, with 9 bases between them. Germline loops: CDR1 SNHLY, CDR2 FYNNEI. The CDR3 totals 13 residues. The CDR3 DNA sequence: TGTGCCAGCAGTCTCAAGGAAACCGGGGAGCTGTTTTTT. Encoded protein: CASSLKETGELFF. Full variable domain (missing parts from reference TRBV2 and TRBJ2-2): EPEVTQTPSHQVTQMGQEVILRCVPISNHLYFYWYRQILGQKVEFLVSFYNNEISEKSEIFDDQFSVERPDGSNFTLKIRSTKLEDSAMYFCASSLKETGELFFGEGSRLTVL.

This sequence joins TRBV6-5 and TRBJ2-4; weak D call: TRBD1 (6 bases). The CDR3 is 14 residues long. V was shortened by 5 bases and J by 6 bases, with 14 bases between the two germline ends. Germline-derived CDR1 and CDR2 are MNHEY and SVGAGI. CDR3 residues: CASSQLTGPNIQYF. Written as DNA, the CDR3 is TGTGCCAGCAGTCAACTAACAGGGCCAAACATTCAGTACTTC.

The CDR3 loop is CASRMDGLTDTQYF. CDR3 nucleotides: TGTGCCAGCAGGATGGACGGGCTCACGGATACGCAGTATTTT. The chain uses TRBV6-6 and TRBJ2-3; D gene ambiguous. The CDR3 runs to 14 residues. CDR1 and CDR2 (germline): MNHNY, SVGAGI (reference sequence). V gave up 6 bases and J gave up 6 bases, with 16 bases separating them.

This clone was seen more than once but under ten times. This sample includes further DNA sequences coding for the same CDR3. This chain links TRBV5-1 with TRBJ1-5; the D is unclear. The CDR3 sequence is 14 residues long. The V end lost 2 bases, the J end lost 2 bases, and 8 bases lay between the germline ends. The germline V gene encodes CDR1 SGHRS and CDR2 YFSETQ. The CDR3 spells CASSLVGGNQPQHF. CDR3 nucleotides: TGCGCCAGCAGCTTAGTCGGCGGCAATCAGCCCCAGCATTTT.

This clone was picked up a small number of times. This rearrangement joins TRBV7-2 to TRBJ2-7; possibly TRBD1 or TRBD2 for D (5 bases each). V was cut by 5 bases and J by 2 bases, with 16 bases left in between. CDR3 length equals 15 residues. CDR1 is SGHTA, CDR2 FQGNSA, per germline. The CDR3 here is CASSLYGGTTYEQYF. The CDR3 coding sequence is TGTGCCAGCAGCCTGTATGGGGGAACCACCTACGAGCAGTACTTC.

This sequence joins TRBV5-1 and TRBJ1-6, with 9 bases identical to TRBD1. The length of the CDR3 is 16 residues. Germline trimming cut 5 bases from V and 7 bases from J; bases unmatched to any gene: 10. Germline V gene data show CDR1 as SGHRS and CDR2 as YFSETQ. The CDR3 is CASSPTSTGGNSPLHF. The CDR3 nucleotides read TGCGCCAGCAGTCCGACCTCGACAGGGGGGAATTCACCCCTCCACTTT.

V gene TRBV6-5 combines with J gene TRBJ2-7, with 10 bases aligning to TRBD1. With 6 bases clipped from V and 3 bases from J, the junction kept 5 bases outside the gene matches. From germline, CDR1 is MNHEY and CDR2 SVGAGI. The CDR3 extends over 14 amino acids. Here the CDR3 DNA reads TGTGCCAGCAGGCCGACAGGGGGCTTCTACGAGCAGTACTTC. It encodes CASRPTGGFYEQYF.

The genes are TRBV30 and TRBJ1-6; D not certain. The V gene's germline CDR1 is GTSNPN and CDR2 SVGIG (reference sequence). The CDR3 is made up of 14 amino acids. Trimming removed 0 bases from V and 9 bases from J, with 12 bases in between. The CDR3, as DNA: TGTGCCTGGAGTGTCGAGGGCAGCGGTTCACCCCTCCACTTT. Its protein product is CAWSVEGSGSPLHF.

In this sample, this clone turned up a few times. The V gene is TRBV19, the J gene TRBJ1-2; D is possibly TRBD1 (6 bases). The CDR3 is 15 residues long. V shed 7 bases and J shed 0 bases, with 15 bases lying between them. Germline CDR1 LNHDA, CDR2 SQIVND (reference sequence). CDR3 nucleotides: TGTGCCAGTACCATAACTGGACAGACTAACTATGGCTACACCTTC. This gives the protein CASTITGQTNYGYTF.

This clone showed up just a few times. V gene TRBV9 combines with J gene TRBJ1-4, with 8 bases that match TRBD1. In germline, CDR1 is SGDLS, CDR2 YYNGEE. With 1 base clipped from V and 8 bases from J, the junction kept 16 bases outside the gene matches. This CDR3 comprises 18 residues. The CDR3, as DNA: TGTGCCAGCAGCGTATCAGCGGGGATGATAGGACAGGGAGAAAAACTGTTTTTT. As protein: CASSVSAGMIGQGEKLFF.

This clone was detected only a few times. This sequence joins TRBV19 and TRBJ2-5, with TRBD2 matching 9 bases. Germline V lookup: CDR1 LNHDA, CDR2 SQIVND (reference sequence). J gave up 5 bases and V 5 bases, and 6 bases lay outside the gene matches. The CDR3 is made up of 14 amino acids. The CDR3 DNA sequence: TGTGCCAGTAGTTACGCGGGGGGGCGTGAGACCCAGTACTTC. As protein: CASSYAGGRETQYF.

The chain combines TRBV14 with TRBJ2-2; D gene ambiguous. Trimming cost V 5 bases and J 5 bases, with 9 bases left between them. Germline CDR1 reads SGHDN; CDR2 reads FVKESK. The CDR3 sequence is 13 residues long. CDR3 protein: CASSIRITGELFF. The CDR3 region has the DNA TGTGCCAGCAGCATCAGAATAACCGGGGAGCTGTTTTTT.

This clone was detected a few times. The gene calls are TRBV5-1 and TRBJ2-7; 7 nucleotides match TRBD2. CDR1 is SGHRS, CDR2 YFSETQ, per germline. Trimming at V came to 7 bases and at J to 12 bases, leaving 19 bases not matched to a gene. The CDR3 is 14 residues long. This CDR3 reads CASQSRGGQTAPYF. In DNA form, the CDR3 reads TGCGCCAGCCAGTCCCGCGGGGGTCAAACGGCCCCGTACTTC.

About this clone: A read error is possible here, since a much larger clone lies one base away. The chain is built from TRBV27 and TRBJ2-7; no clear D. CDR1 is MNHEY and CDR2 is SMNVEV in the germline V gene (reference sequence). Between the trimmed V and J ends, which lost 5 bases and 0 bases, there was a span of 5 bases. This CDR3 comprises 12 residues. CDR3 loop: CASSGDSYEQYF. DNA for the CDR3: TGTGCCAGCAGTGGGGACTCCTACGAGCAGTACTTC.

The rearrangement joins TRBV15 to TRBJ2-6; D not resolved. V dropped 0 bases and J dropped 0 bases, with 12 bases sitting between them. The length of the CDR3 is 18 residues. The germline V gene encodes CDR1 LNHNV and CDR2 YYDKDF (reference sequence). The DNA of the CDR3 is TGTGCCACCAGCAGAGATCTGGGAACCCTCTCTGGGGCCAACGTCCTGACTTTC. Translating it yields CATSRDLGTLSGANVLTF.

The CDR3 loop is CASRGSGLEKLFF. The CDR3 DNA follows: TGTGCCAGCAGGGGTTCGGGGCTGGAAAAACTGTTTTTT. This rearrangement joins TRBV25-1 to TRBJ1-4, with D perhaps TRBD1 (5 bases). Germline assignment: CDR1 MGHDK and CDR2 SYGVNS. The V end was cut by 6 bases, the J end by 8 bases, with 13 bases between. This CDR3 has 13 amino acids.

The chain combines TRBV14 with TRBJ1-1; D remains ambiguous. CDR1 is SGHDN and CDR2 is FVKESK in the germline V gene. The CDR3 is 11 amino acids. The V and J ends lost 2 bases and 7 bases respectively, with 5 bases between them. CDR3: CASSQINEAFF. In DNA form, the CDR3 reads TGTGCCAGCAGCCAAATCAATGAAGCTTTCTTT.